This T cell receptor (beta chain) originates from a study of cytomegalovirus exposure and HLA in healthy donors. Study details: Earlier, almost 120 million unique TCR beta sequences were recovered from about 200 million T cells by an analysis.

Use of 60 Vbeta and 13 Jbeta primers characterized the PCR. Libraries were prepared by immunoSEQ multiplex PCR; TCRdb keeps only in-frame clonotypes and omits some of them. The sample gives about 150,000 clones, approximately 8.9% of which show up once; roughly 7% is in the top ten. This clone has just a few counts. Its antigen remains unknown. Study-wide results and caveats: Donors belonging to an Asian-associated ancestry cluster reportedly showed fewer N-insertions in productive TCRs than the roughly 670-donor mean, according to what a later analysis found. Many donors carried some public TCRs, although rarity characterized most TCR sequences.

Source material: PBMCs. The clonotype originates from a woman in her thirties or forties in good health and CMV-seropositive.

CDR3 nucleotide sequence: TGTGCCAGTAGTATGGTGTCAGGGGACGAGCAGTACTTC. Its translation is CASSMVSGDEQYF. The chain uses TRBV19 and TRBJ2-7; D is perhaps TRBD1 (6 bases). The CDR3 contains 13 residues. Germline lookup yields CDR1 LNHDA and CDR2 SQIVND (reference sequence). V lost 3 bases, J lost 5 bases, and 11 bases lay in between. The full variable domain, rest sourced from reference TRBV19 and TRBJ2-7, is DGGITQSPKYLFRKEGQNVTLSCEQNLNHDAMYWYRQDPGQGLRLIYYSQIVNDFQKGDIAEGYSVSREKKESFPLTVTSAQKNPTAFYLCASSMVSGDEQYFGPGTRLTVT.